What follows are 18 T cell receptor beta chains derived from one specimen sequenced in a study of T cell responses to AZD1222 COVID-19 vaccine. The assay was immunoSEQ multiplex PCR, and TCRdb's table has in-frame clones only and misses some. The sample yields approximately 180,000 clones, around 89% seen once. The sample was peripheral blood, taken 28 days after the second AZD1222 dose. These receptors were obtained from an adult who received the AZD1222 COVID-19 vaccine.

The J gene is TRBJ2-3, the V gene TRBV7-2; D possibly uses TRBD1 or TRBD2 (5 bases each). Trimming took off 6 bases at V and 4 bases at J, with 11 bases between the two ends. The length of the CDR3 is 13 residues. Looked up from germline, CDR1 is SGHTA and CDR2 is FQGNSA. As DNA, the CDR3 is TGTGCCAGCAGTCGGGACCGACCAGATACGCAGTATTTT. Its translation: CASSRDRPDTQYF.

The rearrangement links TRBV6-5 to TRBJ2-7; D ambiguous. The CDR3 contains 15 residues. Germline V lookup: CDR1 MNHEY, CDR2 SVGAGI. V was pared by 6 bases and J by 2 bases, with 17 bases between. DNA for the CDR3: TGTGCCAGCAGGCTACATCTAGGCAGAACCTACGAGCAGTACTTC. Its protein is CASRLHLGRTYEQYF.

Points on this clone: Because the CDR3 is missing its conserved closing phenylalanine or tryptophan, this is likely a read error. It is unclear where the CDR3 begins or ends on the DNA, so no DNA is shown, and the CDR3 is as TCRdb lists it. The chain employs TRBV12-5 and TRBJ1-4. The CDR3 adds up to 8 amino acids, both ends counted. Germline-derived CDR1 and CDR2 are LGHNT and FRNRAP. Here the CDR3 reads CASGLARD.

This chain connects TRBV5-5 to TRBJ2-7; D is tentatively TRBD1 or TRBD2 (6 bases each). V dropped 4 bases and J dropped 3 bases, with 14 bases sitting between them. CDR1 SGHKS and CDR2 YYEKEE come from the germline V gene (reference sequence). The CDR3 spans 14 residues. Here the CDR3 DNA reads TGTGCCAGCAGCGTACGGGGGCAGTACTACGAGCAGTACTTC. Protein: CASSVRGQYYEQYF.

J is TRBJ1-5 and V is TRBV27, with D hard to call. Deletions cut 5 bases from V and 2 bases from J, with 13 bases between. The CDR3 has 15 amino acids. Germline assignment: CDR1 MNHEY and CDR2 SMNVEV (reference sequence). CDR3 protein: CASSEDGYGNQPQHF. CDR3 sequence (DNA): TGTGCCAGCAGTGAGGACGGCTACGGCAATCAGCCCCAGCATTTT.

This chain joins TRBV5-1 and TRBJ2-1; 13 bases agree with TRBD2. The V gene's germline CDR1 is SGHRS and CDR2 YFSETQ. Trimming took 0 bases from V and 9 from J; bases not matched to a gene: 6. The CDR3 contains 16 residues. Here the CDR3 DNA reads TGCGCCAGCAGCTTGGAAGGACTAGCGGGAGAGGCTGAGCAGTTCTTC. It yields the protein CASSLEGLAGEAEQFF. The variable domain in full, completed from reference TRBV5-1 and TRBJ2-1, reads KAGVTQTPRYLIKTRGQQVTLSCSPISGHRSVSWYQQTPGQGLQFLFEYFSETQRNKGNFPGRFSGRQFSNSRSEMNVSTLELGDSALYLCASSLEGLAGEAEQFFGPGTRLTVL.

The chain is built from TRBV14 and TRBJ2-7; D may correspond to TRBD1 or TRBD2 (7 bases each). Germline lookup yields CDR1 SGHDN and CDR2 FVKESK. The CDR3 runs to 16 residues. Trimming shortened V by 1 base and J by 0 bases, and 13 bases separated the two germline ends. Written as DNA, the CDR3 is TGTGCCAGCAGCCAAGGGGAGGGACAGAGCTCCTACGAGCAGTACTTC. It is translated as CASSQGEGQSSYEQYF.

V gene TRBV30 combines with J gene TRBJ1-3; D may be TRBD1 (6 bases). V was pared by 4 bases and J by 1 base, with 14 bases between. Germline CDR1 reads GTSNPN; CDR2 reads SVGIG (reference sequence). CDR3 length equals 15 residues. The CDR3 protein is CAWKGQGISGNTIYF. The CDR3 coding sequence is TGTGCCTGGAAAGGCCAGGGGATTTCTGGAAACACCATATATTTT. The full variable domain, completed using reference TRBV30 and TRBJ1-3, is SQTIHQWPATLVQPVGSPLSLECTVEGTSNPNLYWYRQAAGRGLQLLFYSVGIGQISSEVPQNLSASRPQDRQFILSSKKLLLSDSGFYLCAWKGQGISGNTIYFGEGSWLTVV.

The chain combines TRBV7-2 with TRBJ2-3; TRBD2 matches 14 bases. The junction had 6 bases not matched to a gene; V was cut back by 3 bases and J by 4 bases. The CDR3 consists of 17 residues. From germline, CDR1 is SGHTA and CDR2 FQGNSA. CDR3 sequence reads: CASSFVRLAGGADTQYF. The CDR3 DNA reads as TGTGCCAGCAGCTTCGTCAGACTAGCGGGAGGGGCAGATACGCAGTATTTT.

This CDR3 reads CASSNFRGSNYGYTF. CDR3 coding DNA: TGTGCCAGCAGCAACTTCAGGGGGTCTAACTATGGCTACACCTTC. The rearrangement links TRBV7-9 to TRBJ1-2, with 7 bases matching TRBD1. This CDR3 comprises 15 residues. Per germline, CDR1 SEHNR and CDR2 FQNEAQ (reference sequence). Losses at the gene ends were 5 bases for V and 0 bases for J; bases not matched to a gene: 6.

The CDR3 DNA is TGTGCCTGGAGTTACGGAGTTCGGAAGCGGGAGATCTACGAGCAGTACTTC. Protein sequence: CAWSYGVRKREIYEQYF. The chain joins TRBV30 to TRBJ2-7; 8 positions agree with TRBD2. This CDR3 has 17 residues. The junction had 15 bases not matched to a gene; V was cut back by 2 bases and J by 3 bases. Germline CDR1 is GTSNPN and CDR2 is SVGIG (reference sequence).

J is TRBJ2-5 and V is TRBV12-5; D is unclear. The CDR3 spans 11 residues. With 7 bases removed from V and 2 bases from J, the gap between germline ends came to 5 bases. Looked up from germline, CDR1 is LGHNT and CDR2 is FRNRAP. CDR3 protein: CASAKQETQYF. The CDR3 nucleotides are TGTGCTAGTGCTAAACAAGAGACCCAGTACTTC.

Regarding this clone: Other DNA variants within this sample encode the same CDR3. The chain carries TRBV19 and TRBJ1-3; tentatively, D is TRBD1 (5 bases). V dropped 3 bases and J dropped 0 bases, with 9 bases sitting between them. Germline V lookup: CDR1 LNHDA, CDR2 SQIVND (reference sequence). This CDR3 has 15 residues. The CDR3 DNA reads as TGTGCCAGTAGTATTGGGGCTAGCTCTGGAAACACCATATATTTT. Its protein product is CASSIGASSGNTIYF.

The J gene is TRBJ2-3, the V gene TRBV3-1 (or the pseudogene TRBV3-2); no firm D call. V was pared by 3 bases and J by 5 bases, with 9 bases between. The CDR3 covers 13 residues. Germline CDR1 is LGHDT and CDR2 is YNNKEL (reference sequence). The CDR3 nucleotides are TGTGCCAGCAGCCAGATCTTGGGAGATACGCAGTATTTT. Its translation is CASSQILGDTQYF.

Only one count was recorded for this clone. The chain employs TRBV12-5 and TRBJ2-2, with TRBD2 matching 7 bases. V was pared by 9 bases and J by 4 bases, with 17 bases of the junction left unmatched. Per the germline V gene, CDR1 is LGHNT and CDR2 is FRNRAP. This CDR3 has 17 amino acids. In DNA form, the CDR3 reads TGTGCTAGGGAGAACACGAGGGAGGGCCGGGGCACCGGGGAGCTGTTTTTT. Its translation: CARENTREGRGTGELFF.

The CDR3 sequence is CASGPLDRIAGELFF. CDR3 DNA: TGTGCCAGCGGCCCTCTGGACAGAATTGCCGGGGAGCTGTTTTTT. This sequence joins TRBV27 and TRBJ2-2; tentative D call: TRBD1 (6 bases). CDR1 and CDR2 from the germline V gene are MNHEY and SMNVEV (reference sequence). CDR3 size: 15 residues. V was clipped by 8 bases and J by 6 bases, with 19 bases between them.

V is TRBV7-2 and J is TRBJ1-3; 8 nucleotides agree with TRBD1. CDR3 size: 15 residues. V shed 5 bases and J 1 base; nucleotides not matched to a gene: 4. Germline lookup yields CDR1 SGHTA and CDR2 FQGNSA. The CDR3 DNA reads TGTGCCAGCAGCCTGGGGACAGGATCTGGAAACACCATATATTTT. It is translated as CASSLGTGSGNTIYF.

The V gene is TRBV6-5, the J gene TRBJ2-7; perhaps TRBD2 as D (5 bases). Per germline, CDR1 MNHEY and CDR2 SVGAGI. Trimming removed 8 bases at V and 6 bases at J, with 14 bases between. The CDR3 loop spans 12 amino acids. Here the CDR3 reads CASVTEVGEQYF. DNA for the CDR3: TGTGCCAGCGTAACGGAGGTTGGCGAGCAGTACTTC.